One sample yielded the 27 T cell receptor beta chains listed below, sequenced in a study of blood T cell repertoires in COVID-19 (dated by TCRdb to the early 2020s). Libraries were prepared through the immunoSEQ multiplex PCR assay. TCRdb stores this immuneACCESS table with in-frame sequences only. Part of the clones is absent; in the studies checked, under half of the shortfall reflects unresolved V genes, and no reason is known for the rest. The sample profile shows more than 150,000 clones; 85% to 90% of them were found once. Approximately 0.62% of the sample lies in the top ten. The material sequenced was peripheral blood. Receptor source: a man aged 50 to 60 with acute or convalescent COVID-19.

The CDR3 is CASRQGQSSYNEQFF. For the CDR3, the DNA is TGTGCCAGCAGGCAGGGACAGAGCTCCTACAATGAGCAGTTCTTC. This sequence joins TRBV28 and TRBJ2-1; 7 bases are shared with TRBD1. Germline CDR1 MDHEN, CDR2 SYDVKM. V trimming: 6 bases; J trimming: 0 bases; junction bases outside the gene matches: 5. The CDR3 loop spans 15 amino acids.

The rearrangement joins TRBV11-2 to TRBJ2-2, with D possibly matching TRBD2 (6 bases). CDR1 and CDR2 from the germline V gene are SGHAT and FQNNGV. Trimming stripped 1 base from V and 1 base from J, with 13 bases between. This CDR3 has 17 amino acids. The CDR3 loop reads CASSLAGLGLNTGELFF. Written as DNA, the CDR3 is TGTGCCAGCAGCTTAGCGGGCCTGGGACTGAACACCGGGGAGCTGTTTTTT.

As concerns this clone: Other DNA variants within this sample encode the same CDR3. The chain links TRBV27 to TRBJ2-7; 9 nucleotides align to TRBD1. CDR3 length: 14 amino acids. The germline V gene encodes CDR1 MNHEY and CDR2 SMNVEV (reference sequence). V shed 3 bases and J 3 bases; nucleotides not matched to a gene: 3. CDR3 sequence (DNA): TGTGCCAGCAGTTTTGGGACAGGGAACTACGAGCAGTACTTC. This encodes CASSFGTGNYEQYF.

The chain is built from TRBV7-2 and TRBJ2-1; no firm D call. Trimming took 5 bases from V and 7 from J, leaving 12 bases between them. Germline V gives CDR1 SGHTA, CDR2 FQGNSA. This CDR3 has 13 residues. The chain's CDR3 is CASSQSTENEQFF. The CDR3 DNA sequence: TGTGCCAGCAGCCAGAGTACGGAGAATGAGCAGTTCTTC.

This sequence joins TRBV3-1 (or the pseudogene TRBV3-2) and TRBJ1-4, with D unresolved. Trimming took 0 bases from V and 8 from J, leaving 13 bases between them. Germline-derived CDR1 and CDR2 are LGHDT and YNNKEL (reference sequence). This CDR3 spans 15 amino acids. The CDR3 nucleotides are TGTGCCAGCAGCCAAGAATTCCCGAGGTGGGAAAAACTGTTTTTT. It encodes CASSQEFPRWEKLFF.

The gene calls are TRBV12-5 and TRBJ1-2; 7 nucleotides line up with TRBD1. Trimming removed 3 bases from V and 3 bases from J; junction bases left unmatched: 1. Germline assignment: CDR1 LGHNT and CDR2 FRNRAP. The CDR3 runs 13 residues. CDR3 region: CASGFGTDYGYTF. DNA for the CDR3: TGTGCTAGTGGTTTCGGGACAGACTATGGCTACACCTTC.

The J gene is TRBJ1-2, the V gene TRBV5-4; 12 nucleotides align to TRBD1. There are 15 residues in the CDR3. V lost 3 bases to trimming and J lost 7 bases; unmatched junction nucleotides: 7. Germline CDR1 is SGHNT and CDR2 is YYREEE (reference sequence). The CDR3 nucleotides read TGTGCCAGCAGCTCCAGGGGACAGGGGGCCTTTGGCTACACCTTC. Protein sequence: CASSSRGQGAFGYTF. Together with reference TRBV5-4 and TRBJ1-2, the CDR3 gives the full variable domain: ETGVTQSPTHLIKTRGQQVTLRCSSQSGHNTVSWYQQALGQGPQFIFQYYREEENGRGNFPPRFSGLQFPNYSSELNVNALELDDSALYLCASSSRGQGAFGYTFGSGTRLTVV.

The chain combines TRBV23-1 with TRBJ2-2, with D unresolved. TRBV23-1 has ORF status, its function being uncertain. Trimming shortened V by 3 bases and J by 3 bases, and 11 bases separated the two germline ends. The CDR3 consists of 15 residues. The chain's CDR3 is CASSQYLMDTGELFF. CDR3 DNA sequence: TGCGCCAGCAGTCAGTACTTGATGGACACCGGGGAGCTGTTTTTT.

This chain uses TRBV30 with TRBJ1-1; D gene uncertain. Germline V gives CDR1 GTSNPN, CDR2 SVGIG (reference sequence). The CDR3 covers 13 residues. Trimming left V 0 bases short and J 5 bases short, with 10 bases between. CDR3 DNA sequence: TGTGCCTGGAGTGTGATGTGGCGGACTGAAGCTTTCTTT. It codes for CAWSVMWRTEAFF.

The gene calls are TRBV7-8 and TRBJ1-2, with D perhaps matching TRBD1 (5 bases). This CDR3 region has 16 residues. Trimming shortened V by 1 base and J by 5 bases, and 17 bases separated the two germline ends. CDR1 is SGHVS and CDR2 is FQNEAQ in the germline V gene. CDR3 sequence (DNA): TGTGCCAGCAGCTTAGAGCGGGACTTCGCCTTTTATGGCTACACCTTC. It translates to CASSLERDFAFYGYTF.

The chain links TRBV27 to TRBJ2-2; TRBD2 might be the D (6 bases). Looked up from germline, CDR1 is MNHEY and CDR2 is SMNVEV (reference sequence). The CDR3 is made up of 13 amino acids. V lost 3 bases, J lost 6 bases, and 8 bases lay in between. The CDR3 loop reads CASSFSGAGELFF. Here the CDR3 DNA reads TGTGCCAGCAGTTTTTCGGGGGCCGGGGAGCTGTTTTTT.

The chain has TRBV7-3 and TRBJ2-1, with D tentatively TRBD2 (6 bases). The V gene lost 5 bases and the J gene lost 7 bases, with 15 bases spanning the gap. The CDR3 spans 14 residues. Germline lookup yields CDR1 SGHTA and CDR2 FQGTGA. The CDR3 reads CASSQGLGRNEQFF. In nucleotides, the CDR3 is TGTGCCAGCAGCCAGGGACTGGGCCGGAATGAGCAGTTCTTC.

A few counts support this clone. The rearrangement joins TRBV7-3 to TRBJ2-7, with 8 bases fitting TRBD1. J was trimmed by 1 base and V by 1 base; bases with no gene match: 6. Germline V lookup: CDR1 SGHTA, CDR2 FQGTGA. The CDR3 consists of 16 residues. The CDR3 DNA reads as TGTGCCAGCAGCTTAAACGGCCGGACAGGGTCCTACGAGCAGTACTTC. Translating gives CASSLNGRTGSYEQYF.

V gene TRBV18 combines with J gene TRBJ2-3, with 7 bases matching TRBD1. The CDR3 is 14 residues long. The junction had 5 bases not matched to a gene; V was cut back by 4 bases and J by 4 bases. Germline V gene sequence: CDR1 KGHSH, CDR2 LQKENI. In DNA form, the CDR3 reads TGTGCCAGCTCACACCGGACAGGACCAGATACGCAGTATTTT. Its translation is CASSHRTGPDTQYF.

This clone has at least ten counts. In DNA, the CDR3 is TGTGCCAGTAGTATAGCCTGGACAGCGTCTAGAAATCAGCCCCAGCATTTT. This encodes CASSIAWTASRNQPQHF. The chain recombines TRBV19 with TRBJ1-5; D is possibly TRBD1 (6 bases). CDR3 length equals 17 residues. Trimming took 1 base from V and 4 from J, leaving 17 bases between them. Germline values: CDR1 LNHDA, CDR2 SQIVND (reference sequence).

This chain joins TRBV29-1 and TRBJ2-2; D might be TRBD1 (6 bases). Germline loops: CDR1 SQVTM, CDR2 ANQGSEA. The CDR3 has 13 amino acids. Trimming removed 4 bases from V and 4 bases from J, with 10 bases in between. The CDR3 nucleotides read TGCAGCGTTGTGGACAGTCGCACCGGGGAGCTGTTTTTT. Residues: CSVVDSRTGELFF.

The V gene is TRBV7-8, the J gene TRBJ2-5; 10 bases are a match to TRBD2. The J segment lost 4 bases and the V segment lost 1 base, leaving 6 bases of the junction unmatched. The CDR3 has 16 residues. Germline lookup yields CDR1 SGHVS and CDR2 FQNEAQ. The chain's CDR3 is CASSLGVLAGGETQYF. The CDR3, as DNA: TGTGCCAGCAGCTTAGGGGTCTTAGCGGGAGGAGAGACCCAGTACTTC.

The chain is built from TRBV6-6 and TRBJ2-1, with no clear D. Looked up from germline, CDR1 is MNHNY and CDR2 is SVGAGI (reference sequence). The CDR3 sequence is 15 residues long. Trimming removed 3 bases at V and 0 bases at J, with 9 bases between. CDR3 amino acids: CASSYKTTSYNEQFF. In DNA form, the CDR3 reads TGTGCCAGCAGTTATAAGACAACCTCCTACAATGAGCAGTTCTTC.

This chain connects TRBV7-9 to TRBJ2-1, with D unresolved. CDR3 length: 15 residues. Trimming cost V 5 bases and J 2 bases, with 13 bases left between them. The germline gives CDR1 SEHNR, CDR2 FQNEAQ (reference sequence). The CDR3 loop reads CASSPTRGPYNEQFF. The CDR3 DNA follows: TGTGCCAGCAGCCCCACTCGCGGCCCCTACAATGAGCAGTTCTTC.

The chain's CDR3 is CASSLSATGDSPLHF. Written as DNA, the CDR3 is TGTGCCAGCAGTTTATCCGCGACAGGGGATTCACCCCTCCACTTT. The rearrangement joins TRBV27 to TRBJ1-6; 8 positions agree with TRBD1. The CDR3 covers 15 residues. The V and J ends lost 0 bases and 8 bases, in that order; junction bases with no gene match: 3. Germline V CDR1 and CDR2: MNHEY, SMNVEV (reference sequence).

The chain couples TRBV7-3 to TRBJ2-2, with 9 bases matching TRBD1. CDR3 length: 16 residues. With V trimmed by 1 base and J by 3 bases, 3 bases remained unmatched. Per the germline V gene, CDR1 is SGHTA and CDR2 is FQGTGA. Here the CDR3 reads CASSLMGQGDTGELFF. The CDR3 bases are TGTGCCAGCAGCTTAATGGGACAGGGAGACACCGGGGAGCTGTTTTTT.

The rearrangement joins TRBV19 to TRBJ1-5; TRBD1 matches at 8 bases. J lost 6 bases, V lost 4 bases, and 5 bases had no gene match. Per germline, CDR1 LNHDA and CDR2 SQIVND (reference sequence). The CDR3 is 14 residues long. The CDR3 protein is CASSTDRVGQPQHF. CDR3 bases: TGTGCCAGTAGTACGGACAGGGTAGGTCAGCCCCAGCATTTT.

This chain connects TRBV2 to TRBJ1-1; no definite D call. V lost 4 bases and J 0 bases, leaving 9 bases between the germline ends. Germline loops: CDR1 SNHLY, CDR2 FYNNEI. CDR3 length: 14 amino acids. The CDR3 DNA sequence: TGTGCCAGCAGTGGTGTTAGCCTGAACACTGAAGCTTTCTTT. Residues: CASSGVSLNTEAFF.

The chain is built from TRBV3-1 (or the pseudogene TRBV3-2) and TRBJ2-7; TRBD2 aligns across 7 bases. The CDR3 has 15 residues. V gave up 4 bases and J gave up 6 bases; unmatched junction bases: 12. Per germline, CDR1 LGHDT and CDR2 YNNKEL (reference sequence). This chain's CDR3 is CASSLSGTRRFEQYF. Written as DNA, the CDR3 is TGTGCCAGCAGCCTCAGCGGGACTCGGCGGTTCGAGCAGTACTTC.

In DNA, the CDR3 is TGTGCCACCAGTGTTGGACAGGGTAGGGAGACCCAGTACTTC. This translates into CATSVGQGRETQYF. This rearrangement joins TRBV24-1 to TRBJ2-5, with 8 bases identical to TRBD1. Trimming at V came to 5 bases and at J to 5 bases, leaving 6 bases not matched to a gene. The CDR3 has 14 residues. CDR1 and CDR2 from the germline V gene are KGHDR and SFDVKD.

The J gene is TRBJ1-1, the V gene TRBV18, with TRBD1 identical over 7 bases. V lost 5 bases, J lost 3 bases, and 3 bases stayed unmatched. Germline V lookup: CDR1 KGHSH, CDR2 LQKENI. The length of the CDR3 is 13 residues. CDR3 nucleotide sequence: TGTGCCAGCTCAACCGGGACAGACACTGAAGCTTTCTTT. Its translation: CASSTGTDTEAFF.

This chain uses TRBV7-6 with TRBJ1-2, with TRBD1 matching over 7 bases. With 5 bases clipped from V and 0 bases from J, the junction kept 6 bases outside the gene matches. This CDR3 spans 15 amino acids. The germline V gene has CDR1 SGHVS and CDR2 FNYEAQ. CDR3 region: CASSVGTATNYGYTF. DNA of the CDR3: TGTGCCAGCAGCGTCGGGACAGCTACTAACTATGGCTACACCTTC.